Detailed here is one T cell receptor (beta chain). Its antigen specificity is not known. Per-nucleotide qualities are absent, and no much larger clonotype sits a single base away. Library preparation employed 5' RACE. Reads for this sample came from an Illumina HiSeq 2500. A second PCR of roughly 7 to 12 cycles was run with a J-beta primer mix and a sample-barcoded 5' primer. A unique molecular identifier was introduced onto each TCR beta cDNA molecule by a template-switch 5' adaptor carrying 12 random nucleotides. Each sample yielded at least 3 million CDR3-containing paired-end reads. All of the RNA was converted into first-strand cDNA using the Mint cDNA synthesis kit, with a TRBC-specific oligonucleotide serving as the primer. After uracil-DNA glycosylase treatment, a first 18-cycle PCR used universal primers M1SS and BC2_uni_R on all cDNA. For the original study's pipeline: For normalization, 1 million high-quality reads were randomly selected from each sample, with every read carrying a distinct molecular identifier. Reads with shared molecular identifiers were discarded instead of being binned into consensus sequences. MiTCR, set to a Q25 quality threshold and the strictest error-elimination algorithm, was used for CDR3 identification, clonotype clustering and error correction. A nonparametric unseen species model with Euler transformation was used to estimate a lower bound on total TCR beta diversity. TCRdb trimmed public reads at Q25 via fastp, called clones via MiXCR and kept in-frame beta chains. One record per CDR3 amino acid sequence lists the most common genes and DNA. The V and J calls here are based on TCRdb, not the publication. This sample has about 1.6 million distinct CDR3 sequences in its table, and roughly 32% of those were observed once. Jointly, the top ten make up roughly 10% of the sample.

The sample originates from a study of blood T cells in healthy people across ages (dated by TCRdb to about 2015). The study in broad terms: Template switching captured roughly one uniquely barcoded TCR beta cDNA molecule per two T cells in model experiments. The study measured age-related changes in TCR beta repertoire diversity using deep sequencing normalized with unique cDNA molecular identifiers. Four age groups were formed from the donors: young (average approximately 15 years), middle-aged (approximately 40), aged (more than 55) and long-lived (82). To avoid experimental bias, donors of different ages were distributed randomly across sequencing lanes. Two additional independent replicas of 1 million unique cDNA reads from the same blood draw were analyzed for two donors (one aged 18 to 30 and one aged 80 or older).

Systemically healthy Caucasian individuals from Russia, around 39 in total and aged roughly 6 to 100 years, were included as donors. Each donor gave about 9.2 milliliters of peripheral blood, drawn into EDTA-treated Vacutainer tubes. Ficoll-Paque density-gradient centrifugation was used to isolate PBMCs, with at least 7 million obtained per sample. Trizol reagent was used to extract total RNA from PBMCs, with at least 5 micrograms per sample. The percentages of naive CD45RAhigh/CD27high T cells were determined by flow cytometry on a PBMC aliquot from every donor. V and J lose 3 bases and 2 bases, and a span of 13 bases separates them. The CDR1 and CDR2 encoded by the germline V gene (reference sequence) are DFQATT and SNEGSKA. The CDR3, from cysteine to phenylalanine, totals 14 residues. The CDR3 DNA has 42 bases and is translated from base 1. Study-wide findings and limitations: Because the CMV infection status of the donors was unknown, age-related changes in expanded clonotypes may potentially have been confounded. There was a strong correlation between observed TCR beta diversity and the percentage of naive T cells measured by flow cytometry. Compared with the aged group, more naive CD4+ T cells, fewer expanded clones and increased TCR diversity were shown by the long-lived group, suggesting age selection. Conclusive comparison of naive and antigen-experienced compartments was prevented by the profiling of bulk unsorted PBMCs. As age increased, observed TCR beta diversity per million T cells dropped in a roughly linear way, and a significant reduction was already evident by age about 36. Total diversity estimates from one million sequenced T cells were considered lower bounds and underestimates.

The clonotype comes from a woman in her thirties in good health. Rearrangement joined TRBV20-1 to TRBJ2-5, with no D gene named confidently. Sequencing input: blood. The encoded CDR3 is CSASWSLLQETQYF. The sequenced DNA: TGCAGTGCTAGTTGGTCACTTTTGCAAGAGACCCAGTACTTC.